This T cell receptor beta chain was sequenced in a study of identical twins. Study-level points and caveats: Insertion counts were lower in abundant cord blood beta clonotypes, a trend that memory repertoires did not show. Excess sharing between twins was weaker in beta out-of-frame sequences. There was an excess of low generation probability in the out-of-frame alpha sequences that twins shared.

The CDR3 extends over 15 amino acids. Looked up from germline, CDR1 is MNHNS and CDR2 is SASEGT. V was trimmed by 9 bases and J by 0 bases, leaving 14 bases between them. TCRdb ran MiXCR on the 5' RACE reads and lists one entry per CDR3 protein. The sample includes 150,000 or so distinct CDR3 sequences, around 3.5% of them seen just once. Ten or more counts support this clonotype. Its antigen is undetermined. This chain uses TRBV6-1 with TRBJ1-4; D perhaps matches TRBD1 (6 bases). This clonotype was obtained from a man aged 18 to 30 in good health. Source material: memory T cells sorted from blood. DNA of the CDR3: TGTGCCAGTAGAGGGGGAACCGCAACTAATGAAAAACTGTTTTTT. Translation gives CASRGGTATNEKLFF.